This T cell receptor beta chain was captured by sequencing in a study of molecular identifiers for immune sequencing clone quantification. Germline CDR1 reads MNHEY; CDR2 reads SVGAGI. The CDR3 sequence is 14 residues long. V dropped 5 bases and J dropped 4; count of bases not matched to a gene: 4. Each CDR3 protein is one row after TCRdb ran MiXCR on the PCR reads. This repertoire shows tens of thousands of distinct CDR3 sequences, around 17% found once; its top ten account for around 0.88%. This clonotype was observed many times. V gene TRBV6-5 combines with J gene TRBJ1-5; 8 nucleotides line up with TRBD1. The sequence derives from a human donor in good health. Some libraries in this study had Jurkat cell RNA spiked in. The sample taken for sequencing was naive CD8+ T cells from blood, with Jurkat cell RNA spiked in. Subset in this sample: FACS-sorted CD8+CD4-CCR7+CD45RA+ naive T cells. In DNA, the CDR3 is TGTGCCAGCAGTCCACAGGGGGATAATCAGCCCCAGCATTTT. Translation: CASSPQGDNQPQHF.